This paragraph reports one T cell receptor beta chain. CDR3 length: 15 amino acids. With V trimmed by 5 bases and J by 2 bases, 4 bases remained unmatched. Germline V gene data show CDR1 as LNHNV and CDR2 as YYDKDF (reference sequence). The record originates from a study of blood T cell repertoires in COVID-19. Measured with immunoSEQ multiplex PCR; TCRdb has only the in-frame clones, and not every one. The data hold about 240,000 clones, with 70% to 90% observed a single time. This clonotype was sampled from a woman in her thirties or forties with acute COVID-19. The chain combines TRBV15 with TRBJ1-5; 9 bases fit TRBD1. The sequencing sample was made of PBMCs or T cells enriched from blood (not recorded which). CDR3 sequence (DNA): TGTGCCACCAGCGTGGACAGGGGTGGCAATCAGCCCCAGCATTTT. This sequence encodes CATSVDRGGNQPQHF.